These 26 T cell receptor beta chains were all obtained from the same sample, sequenced in a study of early T cells in non-severe SARS-CoV-2 infection. TCRdb reprocessed the 5' RACE reads via MiXCR and lists one record per CDR3 protein. The sample includes fewer than 85,000 distinct CDR3 sequences, 11% of them seen just once. Sequences were derived from whole blood, sampled at baseline. All receptors derive from an adult who was a healthcare worker with PCR-confirmed SARS-CoV-2 infection or an uninfected control (not recorded which).

This clonotype was recorded many times. The chain has TRBV2 and TRBJ1-1; 7 nucleotides match TRBD1. Germline V gene lookup returns CDR1 SNHLY and CDR2 FYNNEI. V shed 6 bases and J 2 bases; nucleotides not matched to a gene: 9. This CDR3 has 15 residues. The CDR3 bases are TGTGCCAGCAGACAGCTCACAGGGGTAAACACTGAAGCTTTCTTT. Residues: CASRQLTGVNTEAFF.

This clonotype has a count of ten or more. This sequence joins TRBV7-9 and TRBJ1-2; D is ambiguous. Germline V gene lookup returns CDR1 SEHNR and CDR2 FQNEAQ (reference sequence). The CDR3 has 14 amino acids. V was cut by 1 base and J by 0 bases, with 6 bases left in between. CDR3 in DNA: TGTGCCAGCAGCTTAGTTCTGGCTAACTATGGCTACACCTTC. Residues: CASSLVLANYGYTF.

This clonotype was observed at least ten times. V usage is TRBV7-8 and J usage is TRBJ1-3; 7 bases are a match to TRBD1. Germline V lookup: CDR1 SGHVS, CDR2 FQNEAQ. With 4 bases clipped from V and 2 bases from J, the junction kept 5 bases outside the gene matches. This CDR3 contains 15 residues. The CDR3 DNA is TGTGCCAGCAGCTCGGCCAGGGGGACTGGAAACACCATATATTTT. This translates into CASSSARGTGNTIYF.

This clonotype was recorded a few times. The J gene is TRBJ2-1, the V gene TRBV7-8; D perhaps matches TRBD2 (5 bases). CDR1 is SGHVS, CDR2 FQNEAQ, per germline. The length of the CDR3 is 16 residues. V lost 2 bases and J 6 bases, leaving 17 bases between the germline ends. DNA for the CDR3: TGTGCCAGCAGCTTAACTCGACTACGCCCTATCAATGAGCAGTTCTTC. It yields the protein CASSLTRLRPINEQFF.

This clonotype was picked up one time. In nucleotides, the CDR3 is TGTGCCAGCAGTTACCGAGACGGACTTAATGAAAAACTGTTTTTT. As protein: CASSYRDGLNEKLFF. This rearrangement joins TRBV6-5 to TRBJ1-4; D is unclear. The CDR3 runs 15 residues. V lost 2 bases, J lost 4 bases, and 11 bases lay in between. Germline lookup yields CDR1 MNHEY and CDR2 SVGAGI.

This clonotype was seen many times. This chain uses TRBV20-1 with TRBJ2-3; TRBD2 might be the D (5 bases). Trimming cost V 7 bases and J 4 bases, with 15 bases left between them. CDR1 is DFQATT and CDR2 is SNEGSKA in the germline V gene (reference sequence). There are 13 residues in the CDR3. The CDR3 coding sequence is TGCAGTGGCCTTTCGGGGTTAGCAGATACGCAGTATTTT. This translates into CSGLSGLADTQYF.

This clonotype was counted many times. The genes are TRBV29-1 and TRBJ1-1; no clear D gene. This CDR3 spans 11 amino acids. V dropped 7 bases and J dropped 3 bases, with 9 bases sitting between them. The V gene's germline CDR1 is SQVTM and CDR2 ANQGSEA. The CDR3 DNA reads TGCAGCGGAGGGTGGGACACTGAAGCTTTCTTT. It is translated as CSGGWDTEAFF.

This clonotype has more than one count but fewer than ten. J is TRBJ2-3 and V is TRBV2; D ambiguous. This CDR3 comprises 11 residues. V was pared by 10 bases and J by 5 bases, with 10 bases between. The germline V gene has CDR1 SNHLY and CDR2 FYNNEI. The CDR3 spells CAILLGDTQYF. For the CDR3, the DNA is TGTGCCATTTTATTGGGAGATACGCAGTATTTT.

The chain is built from TRBV5-6 and TRBJ2-3, with D unresolved. The CDR3 has 13 amino acids. V shed 10 bases and J shed 6 bases, with 18 bases lying between them. Looked up from germline, CDR1 is SGHDT and CDR2 is YYEEEE. CDR3 region: CASSGSRPDTQYF. Here the CDR3 DNA reads TGTGCCTCTTCGGGCTCTCGACCGGATACGCAGTATTTT.

This clonotype was recorded many times. V is TRBV7-9 and J is TRBJ1-1; unclear D gene. Trimming took 1 base from V and 0 from J, leaving 6 bases between them. Germline CDR1 and CDR2: SEHNR and FQNEAQ (reference sequence). The CDR3 sequence is 14 residues long. The CDR3 bases are TGTGCCAGCAGCTTAGTAAGCATGAACACTGAAGCTTTCTTT. Protein sequence: CASSLVSMNTEAFF.

This clonotype has just a few counts. The chain carries TRBV11-1 and TRBJ2-5; D ambiguous. The V gene lost 2 bases and the J gene lost 5 bases, with 9 bases spanning the gap. Germline V gives CDR1 SGHAT, CDR2 FQDESV (reference sequence). This CDR3 is built from 13 residues. In nucleotides, the CDR3 is TGTGCCAGCAGCTTAACGGTACCCGAGACCCAGTACTTC. This gives the protein CASSLTVPETQYF.

This clonotype was seen more than once but under ten times. The chain links TRBV7-2 to TRBJ2-2; D ambiguous. V lost 5 bases and J 7 bases, leaving 8 bases between the germline ends. CDR3 length: 12 amino acids. CDR1 and CDR2 from the germline V gene are SGHTA and FQGNSA. CDR3 coding DNA: TGTGCCAGCAGCCTCCTTGGCGGGGAGCTGTTTTTT. It yields the protein CASSLLGGELFF.

The chain recombines TRBV20-1 with TRBJ2-4; TRBD1 aligns across 8 bases. The CDR3 is 16 residues long. Per the germline V gene, CDR1 is DFQATT and CDR2 is SNEGSKA (reference sequence). V was clipped by 1 base and J by 0 bases; unmatched bases: 5. The CDR3 is CSARAGTGLAKNIQYF. In nucleotides, the CDR3 is TGCAGTGCTAGAGCCGGGACAGGATTAGCCAAAAACATTCAGTACTTC.

This clonotype has only a few counts. This chain joins TRBV28 and TRBJ1-1; tentatively, D is TRBD1 (6 bases). This CDR3 contains 14 residues. Germline V gives CDR1 MDHEN, CDR2 SYDVKM. V was clipped by 1 base and J by 5 bases, with 11 bases between them. The CDR3 region has the DNA TGTGCCAGCAGTTTATTGGGGGCAAGGACTGAAGCTTTCTTT. Protein sequence: CASSLLGARTEAFF.

The genes are TRBV3-1 and TRBJ2-1; 13 bases agree with TRBD2. This CDR3 comprises 17 residues. Trimming at V came to 5 bases and at J to 2 bases, leaving 6 bases not matched to a gene. Germline V CDR1 and CDR2: LGHDT, YNNKEL (reference sequence). CDR3 region: CASSNGLAGAPYNEQFF. In DNA, the CDR3 is TGTGCCAGCAGCAATGGACTAGCGGGGGCCCCCTACAATGAGCAGTTCTTC.

The chain carries TRBV19 and TRBJ1-5, with a tentative D call TRBD1 (5 bases). Germline assignment: CDR1 LNHDA and CDR2 SQIVND (reference sequence). The CDR3 sequence is 14 residues long. The CDR3 sequence is CVSSGGNSNQPQHF. CDR3 in DNA: TGTGTCAGCTCCGGGGGGAACAGCAATCAGCCCCAGCATTTT.

With respect to this clonotype: A much larger clone sits a single nucleotide away, making a read error possible. This chain links TRBV5-4 with TRBJ1-1; the D is unclear. V was cut by 4 bases and J by 1 base, with 11 bases left in between. Germline CDR1 SGHNT, CDR2 YYREEE (reference sequence). This CDR3 spans 14 amino acids. The CDR3 DNA is TGTGCCAGCAGCATGGCGCTTTGGAACACTGAAGCTTTCTTT. Translation gives CASSMALWNTEAFF.

V is TRBV5-6 and J is TRBJ1-1; D gene unclear. CDR1 is SGHDT and CDR2 is YYEEEE in the germline V gene. CDR3 length: 15 amino acids. The V end lost 0 bases, the J end lost 4 bases, and 13 bases lay between the germline ends. The CDR3 is CASSLAKGRRTEAFF. The DNA for the CDR3 is TGTGCCAGCAGCTTGGCCAAGGGTCGGCGCACTGAAGCTTTCTTT.

The J gene is TRBJ2-2, the V gene TRBV6-2 or TRBV6-3; 9 nucleotides match TRBD1. The germline gives CDR1 MNHEY, CDR2 SVGEGT. CDR3 length equals 15 residues. V shed 8 bases and J 2 bases; nucleotides not matched to a gene: 6. CDR3 sequence reads: CASEGQGPNTGELFF. DNA for the CDR3: TGTGCCAGCGAGGGACAGGGACCAAACACCGGGGAGCTGTTTTTT.

With regard to this clonotype: A much larger clone lies one base from this, so it may be a read error. The chain is built from TRBV11-2 and TRBJ2-1, with 13 bases identical to TRBD2. Germline values: CDR1 SGHAT, CDR2 FQNNGV. CDR3 length: 15 amino acids. Losses at the gene ends were 5 bases for V and 8 bases for J; bases not matched to a gene: 6. The CDR3 is CASSVLAGGPDEQFF. The DNA for the CDR3 is TGTGCCAGCAGCGTACTAGCGGGGGGGCCCGATGAGCAGTTCTTC.

There are a few counts of this clonotype. The CDR3 protein is CASSRSRGDYGYTF. CDR3 sequence (DNA): TGTGCCAGCTCACGGTCCAGGGGGGACTATGGCTACACCTTC. This sequence joins TRBV18 and TRBJ1-2; 7 nucleotides line up with TRBD1. Germline V lookup: CDR1 KGHSH, CDR2 LQKENI. The J segment lost 3 bases and the V segment lost 4 bases, leaving 5 bases of the junction unmatched. The CDR3 sequence is 14 residues long.

This chain uses TRBV19 with TRBJ2-2, with D uncertain. This CDR3 contains 13 residues. CDR1 is LNHDA, CDR2 SQIVND, per germline (reference sequence). Deletions cut 3 bases from V and 6 bases from J, with 8 bases between. CDR3 nucleotides: TGTGCCAGTAGTATCGTTCGGGCCGGGGAGCTGTTTTTT. Its translation is CASSIVRAGELFF.

The V and J genes are TRBV4-2 and TRBJ2-7; 8 bases match TRBD1. V lost 4 bases and J lost 6; bases outside the gene matches: 5. The CDR3 runs to 13 residues. Germline V gene data show CDR1 as LGHNA and CDR2 as YNFKEQ. CDR3 sequence: CASSPYTGGEQYF. For the CDR3, the DNA is TGTGCCAGCAGCCCGTATACAGGGGGCGAGCAGTACTTC.

This clonotype was counted a few times. The chain couples TRBV3-1 to TRBJ2-1; maybe TRBD1 (5 bases). Between the trimmed V and J ends, which lost 6 bases and 10 bases, there was a span of 22 bases. This CDR3 comprises 15 residues. Germline CDR1 reads LGHDT; CDR2 reads YNNKEL (reference sequence). The CDR3 spells CASSPPRGRPKEQFF. CDR3 DNA sequence: TGTGCCAGCAGTCCCCCTAGGGGCCGACCTAAGGAGCAGTTCTTC.

In its sample, this clonotype was seen a few times. The CDR3 region has the DNA TGTGCCTGGAGGGAGGACAGCAATCAGCCCCAGCATTTT. Translation: CAWREDSNQPQHF. V gene TRBV30 combines with J gene TRBJ1-5; D uncertain. The V gene's germline CDR1 is GTSNPN and CDR2 SVGIG (reference sequence). This CDR3 contains 13 residues. Deletions cut 3 bases from V and 1 base from J, with 7 bases between.

This clonotype occurred many times. The chain couples TRBV20-1 to TRBJ1-6; D might be TRBD1 (5 bases). The germline V and J ends were trimmed by 2 bases and 6 bases, with 8 bases remaining between them. This CDR3 has 13 residues. Germline loops: CDR1 DFQATT, CDR2 SNEGSKA (reference sequence). CDR3 bases: TGCAGTGCTAGACAGGGATTTAATTCACCCCTCCACTTT. Protein: CSARQGFNSPLHF.